Here is one TCR beta chain with its context. This record belongs to a study of molecular identifiers for immune sequencing clone quantification. V lost 0 bases, J lost 7 bases, and 7 bases lay in between. This CDR3 comprises 13 residues. CDR1 and CDR2 (germline): LGHNA, YSLEER. MiXCR, run by TCRdb on the PCR reads, gives a single entry per CDR3 protein. The sample includes 80,000 to 130,000 distinct CDR3 sequences, 36% of them seen just once. CD8+CD4-CCR7+CD45RA+ cells were sorted as naive CD8 T cells. The V call is TRBV4-3, the J call TRBJ2-1, with D possibly matching TRBD1 (5 bases). Sequencing was performed on naive CD8+ T cells from blood, with Jurkat cell RNA spiked in. Subset here: FACS-sorted CD8+CD4-CCR7+CD45RA+ naive T cells. The clonotype comes from a human donor in good health. Some libraries in this study had Jurkat cell RNA spiked in. CDR3 sequence reads: CASSQDQGNEQFF. In DNA, the CDR3 is TGCGCCAGCAGCCAAGATCAGGGTAATGAGCAGTTCTTC.